Presented here are 25 T cell receptor beta chains from one specimen sequenced in a study of T cells in Graves' hyperthyroidism and ophthalmopathy (dated by TCRdb to about 2019). The library relied on multiplex PCR. This sample was sequenced with an Illumina HiSeq 2000. Amplification of TCR beta CDR3 regions was carried out from RNA transcripts. A first-round RT-PCR of the TCR CDR3 used the HTBI primer set with the Qiagen OneStep RT-PCR kit. TCRdb passed the public sequencing reads through fastp at Q25 and MiXCR, retaining productive beta sequences. Entries are consolidated by CDR3 protein sequence, retaining the most common genes and DNA. Counted in this sample were fewer than 200,000 distinct CDR3 sequences; around 8.9% of them appeared once. The top ten hold over 20% of the sample. Source material: blood. All receptors come from a woman in her late teens or twenties with Graves' hyperthyroidism that later progressed to Graves' ophthalmopathy.

Ten or more counts support this clonotype. The chain uses TRBV12-3 or TRBV12-4 and TRBJ1-5; 7 bases fit TRBD1. With V trimmed by 6 bases and J by 2 bases, 4 bases remained unmatched. CDR3 length equals 14 residues. CDR3 region: CASSRDSGNQPQHF. CDR3 nucleotides: TGTGCCAGCAGCAGGGACAGTGGCAATCAGCCCCAGCATTTT.

The table lists this clonotype with many counts. The rearrangement links TRBV7-9 to TRBJ2-7; 9 positions agree with TRBD2. V was pared by 4 bases and J by 5 bases, with 12 bases of the junction left unmatched. The CDR3 totals 16 residues. The V gene's germline CDR1 is SEHNR and CDR2 FQNEAQ (reference sequence). CDR3 in amino acids: CASSSRAGGPLDEQYF. The CDR3 DNA reads as TGTGCCAGCAGCTCCCGAGCGGGAGGACCACTAGACGAGCAGTACTTC.

This clonotype showed up many times. V usage is TRBV10-1 and J usage is TRBJ2-5; perhaps TRBD1 as D (5 bases). The CDR3 length is 15 residues. Looked up from germline, CDR1 is WNHNN and CDR2 is SYGVQD (reference sequence). V was pared by 6 bases and J by 5 bases, with 19 bases between. The CDR3 DNA follows: TGCGCCAGCAGCGCGCTTCTAGGGGCTGGCGAGACCCAGTACTTC. Translated: CASSALLGAGETQYF.

The chain recombines TRBV6-5 with TRBJ2-1; D is possibly TRBD1 (5 bases). Trimming shortened V by 0 bases and J by 12 bases, and 9 bases separated the two germline ends. This CDR3 has 12 residues. CDR1 is MNHEY and CDR2 is SVGAGI in the germline V gene. The CDR3 DNA follows: TGTGCCAGCAGTTACTCGACACAGGCGCAGTTCTTC. Amino acids: CASSYSTQAQFF.

This clonotype showed up just a few times. The chain combines TRBV12-3 or TRBV12-4 with TRBJ2-6, with D possibly TRBD2 on 5 matching bases. V was clipped by 3 bases and J by 0 bases, with 15 bases between them. This CDR3 is 18 amino acids long. The DNA of the CDR3 is TGTGCCAGCAGTTTTGTTGAGCTAGGGAGCTCTGGGGCCAACGTCCTGACTTTC. Its protein is CASSFVELGSSGANVLTF.

There are many counts of this clonotype. CDR3 protein: CASSFIRGTDTQYF. CDR3 sequence (DNA): TGTGCCAGCAGTTTTATTCGGGGGACAGATACGCAGTATTTT. The chain couples TRBV27 to TRBJ2-3, with D possibly being TRBD2 (6 bases). CDR1 and CDR2 from the germline V gene are MNHEY and SMNVEV (reference sequence). Deletions cut 3 bases from V and 3 bases from J, with 10 bases between. The CDR3 sequence is 14 residues long.

V and J are TRBV7-3 and TRBJ1-1, with 10 nucleotides matching TRBD1. The CDR3 spans 15 residues. CDR1 is SGHTA, CDR2 FQGTGA, per germline. Trimming at V came to 0 bases and at J to 3 bases, leaving 1 base not matched to a gene. The CDR3 spells CASSLTGTGDTEAFF. CDR3 DNA sequence: TGTGCCAGCAGCTTAACTGGGACAGGGGACACTGAAGCTTTCTTT.

Many counts were recorded for this clonotype. The chain employs TRBV20-1 and TRBJ1-2; possible D gene TRBD1, 6 bases. Trimming took off 1 base at V and 5 bases at J, with 14 bases between the two ends. The germline V gene encodes CDR1 DFQATT and CDR2 SNEGSKA (reference sequence). This CDR3 spans 14 amino acids. CDR3 protein: CSARGSSGDYGYTF. CDR3 DNA sequence: TGCAGTGCTAGAGGCTCCTCAGGGGATTATGGCTACACCTTC.

This clonotype came up many times. The chain uses TRBV19 and TRBJ1-1; no definite D call. The CDR3 spans 12 residues. The V gene lost 6 bases and the J gene lost 1 base, with 6 bases spanning the gap. The germline V gene has CDR1 LNHDA and CDR2 SQIVND (reference sequence). The CDR3 coding sequence is TGTGCCAGTAGGTACAGGAACACTGAAGCTTTCTTT. This encodes CASRYRNTEAFF.

Many counts were recorded for this clonotype. This chain links TRBV20-1 with TRBJ2-1, with 8 bases that match TRBD1. CDR1 and CDR2 (germline): DFQATT, SNEGSKA (reference sequence). The length of the CDR3 is 14 residues. V trimming: 3 bases; J trimming: 4 bases; junction bases outside the gene matches: 5. The CDR3: CSARPQGAYNEQFF. The CDR3 DNA follows: TGCAGTGCTAGGCCCCAGGGGGCGTACAATGAGCAGTTCTTC.

This clonotype has ten or more counts. The V call is TRBV12-3 or TRBV12-4, the J call TRBJ2-4, with TRBD2 matching over 12 bases. V lost 3 bases, J lost 1 base, and 7 bases stayed unmatched. The CDR3 consists of 18 residues. CDR3 sequence: CASSFLAGGGRAKNIQYF. In DNA, the CDR3 is TGTGCCAGCAGTTTTCTAGCGGGGGGGGGGAGGGCCAAAAACATTCAGTACTTC.

This clonotype came up many times. The rearrangement joins TRBV10-3 to TRBJ1-1, with D maybe TRBD1 (6 bases). The germline gives CDR1 ENHRY, CDR2 SYGVKD. Trimming shortened V by 9 bases and J by 1 base, and 9 bases separated the two germline ends. CDR3 length: 12 residues. The CDR3, as DNA: TGTGCCATTAAGACAGGGAACACTGAAGCTTTCTTT. Protein product: CAIKTGNTEAFF.

Worth noting for this clonotype: The germline gene is not matched at one end of the junction; a read error may be the cause. The chain employs TRBV29-1 and TRBJ2-1; D not resolved. CDR1 and CDR2 from the germline V gene are SQVTM and ANQGSEA. The CDR3 totals 14 residues. In DNA, the CDR3 is TGCAGCGTTGGTAGGGAAGTAACAATGAATGGGCAGTTCTTC. Its translation: CSVGREVTMNGQFF.

This clonotype was observed at least ten times. The J gene is TRBJ1-2, the V gene TRBV19, with 9 bases identical to TRBD1. The CDR3 is made up of 16 amino acids. V shed 0 bases and J 2 bases; nucleotides not matched to a gene: 4. Germline CDR1 and CDR2: LNHDA and SQIVND (reference sequence). CDR3 loop: CASSIDRGQGNYGYTF. CDR3 DNA sequence: TGTGCCAGTAGTATAGACCGCGGACAGGGGAACTATGGCTACACCTTC.

This clonotype was counted at least ten times. CDR3 coding DNA: TGTGCCAGCAGTTACGGGCTTGCAACTAATGAAAAACTGTTTTTT. Protein: CASSYGLATNEKLFF. The rearrangement joins TRBV27 to TRBJ1-4; D gene ambiguous. In germline, CDR1 is MNHEY, CDR2 SMNVEV (reference sequence). CDR3 length: 15 residues. The V end was cut by 4 bases, the J end by 0 bases, with 9 bases between.

This clonotype was counted at least ten times. V usage is TRBV7-2 and J usage is TRBJ2-5, with TRBD2 matching 12 bases. The junction had 3 bases not matched to a gene; V was cut back by 5 bases and J by 5 bases. The length of the CDR3 is 14 residues. Germline lookup yields CDR1 SGHTA and CDR2 FQGNSA. The CDR3 is CASSNGLAGETQYF. The CDR3 DNA reads as TGTGCCAGCAGCAACGGACTAGCGGGGGAGACCCAGTACTTC.

This clonotype was observed many times. This chain links TRBV7-2 with TRBJ1-2; no firm D call. CDR3 length equals 15 residues. In germline, CDR1 is SGHTA, CDR2 FQGNSA. Trimming left V 1 base short and J 4 bases short, with 13 bases between. DNA of the CDR3: TGTGCCAGCAGCTTAGAGGTGCGGAACCCCTATGGCTACACCTTC. Translating it yields CASSLEVRNPYGYTF.

This clonotype was counted many times. One end of the junction is discordant with germline, which a read error may explain. The genes are TRBV7-7 and TRBJ2-2; 12 nucleotides align to TRBD2. The CDR3 sequence is 16 residues long. In germline, CDR1 is SSHAT, CDR2 FNYEAQ (reference sequence). CDR3 sequence: CASRELAGGNTGELFF. Here the CDR3 DNA reads TGTGCTAGCAGGGAACTAGCGGGGGGGAACACCGGGGAGCTGTTTTTT.

There are many counts of this clonotype. This chain links TRBV5-5 with TRBJ2-5, with 11 bases matching TRBD2. The germline gives CDR1 SGHKS, CDR2 YYEKEE (reference sequence). The trim removed 4 bases at V and 4 bases at J, leaving 6 bases unmatched. The CDR3 has 15 amino acids. This CDR3 is CASSGIAGGGETQYF. The CDR3 coding sequence is TGTGCCAGCAGCGGAATAGCGGGAGGGGGAGAGACCCAGTACTTC.

There are many counts of this clonotype. This chain joins TRBV7-9 and TRBJ2-2; D remains ambiguous. CDR3 size: 15 residues. The V gene's germline CDR1 is SEHNR and CDR2 FQNEAQ (reference sequence). Trimming took 1 base from V and 5 from J, leaving 11 bases between them. The CDR3 here is CASSLVFGRTGELFF. Here the CDR3 DNA reads TGTGCCAGCAGCTTAGTCTTCGGGCGTACCGGGGAGCTGTTTTTT.

Many counts were recorded for this clonotype. The rearrangement links TRBV28 to TRBJ1-5; D is ambiguous. Trimming pared 2 bases from V and 0 bases from J, leaving 8 bases between. The CDR3 contains 15 residues. CDR1 and CDR2 from the germline V gene are MDHEN and SYDVKM. The CDR3 DNA sequence: TGTGCCAGCAGTTTAACAGCTAATAGCAATCAGCCCCAGCATTTT. Its translation is CASSLTANSNQPQHF.

This clonotype was counted many times. This chain links TRBV28 with TRBJ1-2, with a tentative D call TRBD1 (5 bases). Germline CDR1 MDHEN, CDR2 SYDVKM. V shed 4 bases and J shed 6 bases, with 12 bases lying between them. The CDR3 is 13 amino acids. The CDR3 DNA reads TGTGCCAGCAGTTGGGGGGAGAGAAATGGCTACACCTTC. As protein: CASSWGERNGYTF.

Ten or more counts support this clonotype. The rearrangement links TRBV6-6 to TRBJ1-3; D remains unclear. CDR1 and CDR2 from the germline V gene are MNHNY and SVGAGI (reference sequence). This CDR3 has 15 amino acids. V was pared by 2 bases and J by 1 base, with 9 bases between. CDR3 region: CASSYHSSSGNTIYF. The CDR3 DNA follows: TGTGCCAGCAGTTACCACAGCTCGTCTGGAAACACCATATATTTT.

This clonotype was seen many times. The chain recombines TRBV5-1 with TRBJ2-3; TRBD1 is a possible D gene (6 bases). This CDR3 contains 15 residues. V lost 4 bases and J 2 bases, leaving 14 bases between the germline ends. Germline loops: CDR1 SGHRS, CDR2 YFSETQ. CDR3 nucleotides: TGCGCCAGCAGCCCTGGCGGACAGATCACAGATACGCAGTATTTT. Translation gives CASSPGGQITDTQYF.

This clonotype was recorded many times. The V and J genes are TRBV6-1 and TRBJ2-1, with TRBD1 as a possible D gene (5 bases). This CDR3 region has 15 residues. Germline loops: CDR1 MNHNS, CDR2 SASEGT. V lost 4 bases, J lost 0 bases, and 10 bases lay in between. The CDR3 loop is CASSVDTSSYNEQFF. In DNA, the CDR3 is TGTGCCAGCAGTGTGGACACAAGCTCCTACAATGAGCAGTTCTTC.